This T cell receptor beta chain is drawn from a study of T cells in Graves' hyperthyroidism and ophthalmopathy. The wider study: At the time of initial diagnosis and before any treatment, peripheral blood was collected.

Germline assignment: CDR1 SEHNR and CDR2 FQNEAQ (reference sequence). J was trimmed by 6 bases and V by 8 bases; bases with no gene match: 7. This CDR3 comprises 12 residues. RNA transcripts provided the source from which TCR beta CDR3 regions were amplified. First-round RT-PCR targeting the TCR CDR3 was performed with the HTBI primer set. TCRdb reprocessed the multiplex PCR reads via MiXCR and lists one record per CDR3 protein. This sample has about 380,000 distinct CDR3 sequences, with approximately 14% found just once. Findings and caveats of the study: Most clonotypes expanded in the thyroid (above 0.001) were also present in blood. Model predictions of ophthalmopathy came a median around 7.1 months before onset. Classification by a 13 V-J model distinguished ophthalmopathy from stable hyperthyroidism.

This clonotype was recorded only once. Its antigen remains unidentified. The chain recombines TRBV7-9 with TRBJ2-7, with 7 bases lining up with TRBD1. The sample comprised blood. The TCR sequence derives from a woman aged 25 to 39 with Graves' ophthalmopathy. CDR3 residues: CASSTNRGEQYF. The CDR3 DNA follows: TGTGCCAGCTCAACAAACAGGGGCGAGCAGTACTTC.